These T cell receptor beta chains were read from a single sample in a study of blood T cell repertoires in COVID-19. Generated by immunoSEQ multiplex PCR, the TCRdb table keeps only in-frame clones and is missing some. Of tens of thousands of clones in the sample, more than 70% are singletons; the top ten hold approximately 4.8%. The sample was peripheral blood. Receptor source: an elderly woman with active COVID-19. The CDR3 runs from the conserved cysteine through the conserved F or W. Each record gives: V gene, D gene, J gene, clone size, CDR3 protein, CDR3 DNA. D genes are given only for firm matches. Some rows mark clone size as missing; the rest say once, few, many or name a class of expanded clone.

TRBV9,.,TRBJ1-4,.,CASSVGGATNEKLFF,TGTGCCAGCAGCGTAGGGGGGGCAACTAATGAAAAACTGTTTTTT
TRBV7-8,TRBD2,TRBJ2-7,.,CASSLGLGGSSYEQYF,TGTGCCAGCAGCTTAGGGTTGGGCGGGAGCTCCTACGAGCAGTACTTC
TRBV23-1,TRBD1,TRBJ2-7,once,CASTIGTGVPYEQYF,TGCGCCAGCACTATAGGGACAGGGGTTCCCTACGAGCAGTACTTC
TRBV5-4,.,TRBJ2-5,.,CASSLDHYGGETQYF,TGTGCCAGCAGCTTGGACCACTACGGCGGAGAGACCCAGTACTTC
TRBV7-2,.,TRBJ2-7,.,CASSLALRGSYEQYF,TGTGCCAGCAGCTTAGCGCTAAGAGGATCCTACGAGCAGTACTTC
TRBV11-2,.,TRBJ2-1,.,CASSGRGGSYNEQFF,TGTGCCAGCAGCGGAAGGGGGGGGTCCTACAATGAGCAGTTCTTC
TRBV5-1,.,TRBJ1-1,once,CASSFSDTEAFF,TGCGCCAGCAGCTTCTCTGACACTGAAGCTTTCTTT
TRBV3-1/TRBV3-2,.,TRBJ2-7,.,CASSPGNGLYEQYF,TGTGCCAGCAGTCCAGGGAACGGGCTTTACGAGCAGTACTTC
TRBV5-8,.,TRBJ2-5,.,CASRQGSETQYF,TGTGCCAGCAGACAGGGTTCCGAGACCCAGTACTTC
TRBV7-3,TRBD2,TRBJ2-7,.,CASRLSGREIYEQYF,TGTGCCAGCAGGTTAAGCGGGAGGGAAATATACGAGCAGTACTTC
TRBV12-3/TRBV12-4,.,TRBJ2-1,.,CASSLSVEQFF,TGTGCCAGCAGTTTATCCGTTGAGCAGTTCTTC
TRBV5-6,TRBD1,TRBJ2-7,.,CASSRVTGIIGEQYF,TGTGCCAGCAGCCGGGTGACAGGGATTATCGGCGAGCAGTACTTC
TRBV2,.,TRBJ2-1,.,CASRRATGDNEQFF,TGTGCCAGCAGAAGAGCCACAGGCGACAATGAGCAGTTCTTC
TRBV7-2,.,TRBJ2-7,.,CASARAYEQYF,TGTGCCAGCGCCAGGGCCTACGAGCAGTACTTC
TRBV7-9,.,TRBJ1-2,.,CASSLFRTDKRNYGYTF,TGTGCCAGCAGCTTGTTTCGGACAGACAAACGCAACTATGGCTACACCTTC
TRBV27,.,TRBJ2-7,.,CASSLSPGVSYEQYF,TGTGCCAGCAGTTTATCCCCAGGGGTCTCCTACGAGCAGTACTTC
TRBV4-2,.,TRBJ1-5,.,CASSSYRDQPQHF,TGTGCCAGCAGCTCGTACAGGGACCAGCCCCAGCATTTT
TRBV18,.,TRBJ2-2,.,CASSQFGTGELFF,TGTGCCAGCTCACAATTCGGGACAGGGGAGCTGTTTTTT
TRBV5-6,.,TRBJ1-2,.,CASSLDGVGNYGYTF,TGTGCCAGCAGCTTGGACGGGGTGGGGAACTATGGCTACACCTTC
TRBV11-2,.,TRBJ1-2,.,CASSTINYGYTF,TGTGCCAGCAGCACTATTAACTATGGCTACACCTTC
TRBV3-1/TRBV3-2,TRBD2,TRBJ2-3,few,CASSLPRLAGDTWSDTQYF,TGTGCCAGCAGCCTCCCCCGACTAGCGGGAGATACGTGGTCAGATACGCAGTATTTT
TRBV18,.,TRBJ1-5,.,CASSPISNQPQHF,TGTGCCAGCTCACCTATTAGCAATCAGCCCCAGCATTTT